Following are 16 T cell receptor beta chains from one sample sequenced in a study of cytomegalovirus exposure and HLA in healthy donors. 13 Jbeta primers and 60 Vbeta primers were used for the PCR. Using immunoSEQ multiplex PCR, the repertoire was profiled, and TCRdb retains in-frame clones only, with some absent. The sample's table shows 60,000 to 65,000 clones. Specimen: PBMCs. Receptors originate from a man aged 30 to 39 in good health and CMV-seropositive.

The chain has TRBV19 and TRBJ1-5; D remains ambiguous. The V and J ends lost 3 bases and 5 bases respectively, with 8 bases between them. CDR3 length equals 13 residues. Germline loops: CDR1 LNHDA, CDR2 SQIVND (reference sequence). The CDR3 bases are TGTGCCAGTAGTATCTTGACTGATCAGCCCCAGCATTTT. Amino acid sequence: CASSILTDQPQHF. Full variable domain (rest looked up from reference TRBV19 and TRBJ1-5): DGGITQSPKYLFRKEGQNVTLSCEQNLNHDAMYWYRQDPGQGLRLIYYSQIVNDFQKGDIAEGYSVSREKKESFPLTVTSAQKNPTAFYLCASSILTDQPQHFGDGTRLSIL.

The chain combines TRBV11-3 with TRBJ1-6, with 9 bases matching TRBD1. Germline-derived CDR1 and CDR2 are SGHNT and YENEEA. V lost 3 bases, J lost 6 bases, and 3 bases stayed unmatched. The CDR3 contains 15 residues. The CDR3 bases are TGTGCCAGCAGCTTGACGGGACAGGGTAATTCACCCCTCCACTTT. Encoded protein: CASSLTGQGNSPLHF.

The chain combines TRBV29-1 with TRBJ2-7; TRBD1 matches at 7 bases. CDR1 and CDR2 (germline): SQVTM, ANQGSEA. Trimming at V came to 4 bases and at J to 2 bases, leaving 8 bases not matched to a gene. This CDR3 comprises 14 residues. This CDR3 is CSVVGGGTAYEQYF. Here the CDR3 DNA reads TGCAGCGTTGTAGGGGGCGGAACCGCCTACGAGCAGTACTTC.

The gene calls are TRBV6-1 and TRBJ1-2; possible D gene TRBD1, 5 bases. This CDR3 spans 12 amino acids. Trimming took off 5 bases at V and 8 bases at J, with 12 bases between the two ends. Germline V gives CDR1 MNHNS, CDR2 SASEGT. The CDR3 sequence is CASSYSRGGYTF. CDR3 nucleotides: TGTGCCAGCAGTTATTCAAGGGGAGGCTACACCTTC.

This chain connects TRBV4-2 to TRBJ1-5; D not resolved. This CDR3 has 16 residues. V was pared by 0 bases and J by 6 bases, with 15 bases between. Germline assignment: CDR1 LGHNA and CDR2 YNFKEQ. DNA for the CDR3: TGTGCCAGCAGCCAAGAAGAGGGAAGCGTGGGTCAGCCCCAGCATTTT. Translating it yields CASSQEEGSVGQPQHF.

The chain recombines TRBV29-1 with TRBJ1-2, with a tentative D call TRBD1 (5 bases). The V gene lost 4 bases and the J gene lost 8 bases, with 20 bases spanning the gap. The CDR3 has 14 residues. Germline loops: CDR1 SQVTM, CDR2 ANQGSEA. CDR3 sequence reads: CSVVLFKGRRGYTF. CDR3 bases: TGCAGCGTTGTACTTTTCAAGGGGAGGAGAGGCTACACCTTC.

The chain employs TRBV7-9 and TRBJ2-5; D is possibly TRBD1 (5 bases). Looked up from germline, CDR1 is SEHNR and CDR2 is FQNEAQ (reference sequence). With 5 bases removed from V and 7 bases from J, the gap between germline ends came to 17 bases. The CDR3 consists of 14 residues. This CDR3 reads CASSKGSGLGTQYF. CDR3 DNA: TGTGCCAGCAGCAAAGGGTCAGGGCTTGGGACCCAGTACTTC.

V usage is TRBV27 and J usage is TRBJ2-7; no firm D call. CDR3 length: 14 residues. Germline V CDR1 and CDR2: MNHEY, SMNVEV (reference sequence). The V and J ends lost 5 bases and 0 bases respectively, with 11 bases between them. The CDR3 nucleotides are TGTGCCAGCAGTGGGCAGGCCAGCTCCTACGAGCAGTACTTC. Protein sequence: CASSGQASSYEQYF.

This sequence joins TRBV7-6 and TRBJ1-2, with 7 bases lining up with TRBD1. This CDR3 has 17 amino acids. V lost 1 base, J lost 3 bases, and 11 bases stayed unmatched. Germline V gives CDR1 SGHVS, CDR2 FNYEAQ. This chain's CDR3 is CASSLGLGGRGDYGYTF. CDR3 DNA sequence: TGTGCCAGCAGCTTAGGTTTGGGCGGCAGGGGGGACTATGGCTACACCTTC.

The V gene is TRBV5-6, the J gene TRBJ1-2; no clear D. The CDR3 contains 15 residues. Germline V lookup: CDR1 SGHDT, CDR2 YYEEEE. V was clipped by 0 bases and J by 8 bases, with 17 bases between them. For the CDR3, the DNA is TGTGCCAGCAGCTTGGCCTTAGGAGGGTCGAAGGGCTACACCTTC. This codes for CASSLALGGSKGYTF.

Notes on this clone: Other DNA sequences in this specimen translate into the identical CDR3. The chain uses TRBV15 and TRBJ2-2; D is uncertain. This CDR3 has 12 amino acids. Germline assignment: CDR1 LNHNV and CDR2 YYDKDF (reference sequence). The ends were cut back, 8 bases at V and 6 bases at J, with 10 bases in the middle. CDR3 DNA sequence: TGTGCCACCGCGGCGTATCCCGGGGAGCTGTTTTTT. Protein: CATAAYPGELFF. Based on the CDR3 plus reference TRBV15 and TRBJ2-2, the full variable domain is DAMVIQNPRYQVTQFGKPVTLSCSQTLNHNVMYWYQQKSSQAPKLLFHYYDKDFNNEADTPDNFQSRRPNTSFCFLDIRSPGLGDTAMYLCATAAYPGELFFGEGSRLTVL.

This chain uses TRBV19 with TRBJ1-5; possibly TRBD1 for D (5 bases). Germline assignment: CDR1 LNHDA and CDR2 SQIVND (reference sequence). The CDR3 has 14 amino acids. V shed 6 bases and J shed 0 bases, with 9 bases lying between them. CDR3 nucleotide sequence: TGTGCCAGTAGGGCCCAGGGTAGCAATCAGCCCCAGCATTTT. Its translation: CASRAQGSNQPQHF.

The genes are TRBV27 and TRBJ1-2, with 8 bases aligning to TRBD1. The CDR3 consists of 13 residues. Losses at the gene ends were 5 bases for V and 6 bases for J; bases not matched to a gene: 5. The germline V gene has CDR1 MNHEY and CDR2 SMNVEV (reference sequence). CDR3 coding DNA: TGTGCCAGCAGTACAGGGGGGAGAAATGGCTACACCTTC. Encoded protein: CASSTGGRNGYTF.

The J gene is TRBJ2-1, the V gene TRBV29-1; 11 bases agree with TRBD2. This CDR3 region has 14 residues. CDR1 and CDR2 from the germline V gene are SQVTM and ANQGSEA. Losses at the gene ends were 7 bases for V and 5 bases for J; bases not matched to a gene: 7. The CDR3 is CSGRTSGGDNEQFF. CDR3 bases: TGCAGCGGCCGTACTAGCGGGGGCGACAATGAGCAGTTCTTC.

J is TRBJ1-6 and V is TRBV19; unclear D gene. V gave up 6 bases and J gave up 8 bases, with 11 bases separating them. Germline CDR1 LNHDA, CDR2 SQIVND (reference sequence). The CDR3 loop spans 13 amino acids. The CDR3 here is CASSTTRDSPLHF. The DNA of the CDR3 is TGTGCCAGTAGCACTACTCGGGATTCACCCCTCCACTTT.

The chain has TRBV10-1 and TRBJ2-5, with D unresolved. The germline V and J ends were trimmed by 3 bases and 1 base, with 6 bases remaining between them. The CDR3 totals 13 residues. Germline V gives CDR1 WNHNN, CDR2 SYGVQD (reference sequence). CDR3 nucleotide sequence: TGCGCCAGCAGTGAAGACTTCCAAGAGACCCAGTACTTC. As protein: CASSEDFQETQYF.